The next 15 T cell receptor beta chains were all read from a single sample in a study of blood T cell repertoires in COVID-19. The protocol was immunoSEQ multiplex PCR, while the TCRdb copy is restricted to in-frame clones and leaves out a portion. Of some 670,000 clones in the sample, about 87% were seen once. Sequencing used peripheral blood. These receptors all stem from a young woman with acute or convalescent COVID-19.

The chain employs TRBV5-1 and TRBJ1-6, with 7 nucleotides matching TRBD1. Trimming at V came to 5 bases and at J to 7 bases, leaving 15 bases not matched to a gene. The CDR3 extends over 17 amino acids. The germline V gene encodes CDR1 SGHRS and CDR2 YFSETQ. The CDR3, as DNA: TGCGCCAGCAGACCTACAACAGGGGCTCAGAGGAATTCACCCCTCCACTTT. Translated, it gives CASRPTTGAQRNSPLHF.

The rearrangement joins TRBV10-3 to TRBJ2-7, with 9 bases fitting TRBD1. V trimming: 2 bases; J trimming: 4 bases; junction bases outside the gene matches: 3. Germline V lookup: CDR1 ENHRY, CDR2 SYGVKD. This CDR3 has 14 residues. CDR3 in amino acids: CAISERDRVYEQYF. CDR3 coding DNA: TGTGCCATCAGTGAGAGGGACAGGGTGTACGAGCAGTACTTC.

The chain joins TRBV25-1 to TRBJ1-2; the match to TRBD1 covers 9 bases. Germline CDR1 reads MGHDK; CDR2 reads SYGVNS. V lost 5 bases, J lost 4 bases, and 11 bases stayed unmatched. The CDR3 loop spans 16 amino acids. DNA of the CDR3: TGTGCCAGCAGTAAAGAGGGGACAGGGCATGTCTATGGCTACACCTTC. This gives the protein CASSKEGTGHVYGYTF.

The gene calls are TRBV6-5 and TRBJ1-2; D is uncertain. Germline lookup yields CDR1 MNHEY and CDR2 SVGAGI. CDR3 length equals 15 residues. The ends were cut back, 4 bases at V and 0 bases at J, with 12 bases in the middle. DNA for the CDR3: TGTGCCAGCAGTTCCTCGCTCGGGGCTAACTATGGCTACACCTTC. Amino acids: CASSSSLGANYGYTF.

This chain connects TRBV6-6 to TRBJ1-5; no definite D call. The CDR3 contains 15 residues. Trimming shortened V by 2 bases and J by 0 bases, and 8 bases separated the two germline ends. Germline assignment: CDR1 MNHNY and CDR2 SVGAGI (reference sequence). The CDR3 is CASSYSPYSNQPQHF. Written as DNA, the CDR3 is TGTGCCAGCAGTTACAGCCCATATAGCAATCAGCCCCAGCATTTT.

This chain uses TRBV7-2 with TRBJ1-3; D perhaps matches TRBD1 (5 bases). This CDR3 comprises 14 residues. Per the germline V gene, CDR1 is SGHTA and CDR2 is FQGNSA. Trimming cost V 4 bases and J 4 bases, with 11 bases left between them. CDR3 DNA: TGTGCCAGCAGCTCGGCAGGGATGGGAAACACCATATATTTT. Its translation: CASSSAGMGNTIYF.

This chain connects TRBV19 to TRBJ2-1; the D gene is possibly TRBD1 (5 bases). Trimming stripped 0 bases from V and 7 bases from J, with 13 bases between. The length of the CDR3 is 15 residues. From germline, CDR1 is LNHDA and CDR2 SQIVND (reference sequence). CDR3 bases: TGTGCCAGTAGTATAGAAGCAGGACATTCGAATGAGCAGTTCTTC. It translates to CASSIEAGHSNEQFF.

The chain combines TRBV5-1 with TRBJ2-3; weak D call: TRBD2 (6 bases). The CDR3 loop spans 16 amino acids. V was shortened by 0 bases and J by 2 bases, with 13 bases between the two germline ends. Germline loops: CDR1 SGHRS, CDR2 YFSETQ. This chain's CDR3 is CASSLVGSGPTDTQYF. The CDR3 nucleotides read TGCGCCAGCAGCTTGGTTGGTAGCGGACCCACAGATACGCAGTATTTT.

This rearrangement joins TRBV6-5 to TRBJ2-3; D gene unclear. The CDR3 has 12 residues. From germline, CDR1 is MNHEY and CDR2 SVGAGI. Trimming stripped 8 bases from V and 4 bases from J, with 10 bases between. Here the CDR3 reads CASSDTADTQYF. The CDR3 DNA follows: TGTGCCAGCTCCGACACAGCAGATACGCAGTATTTT.

Regarding this clone: It may be a read error: a sequence one base away is much more abundant. The chain joins TRBV6-6 to TRBJ1-2; possibly TRBD1 for D (6 bases). The V gene lost 4 bases and the J gene lost 1 base, with 7 bases spanning the gap. This CDR3 is built from 13 residues. The germline V gene has CDR1 MNHNY and CDR2 SVGAGI (reference sequence). For the CDR3, the DNA is TGTGCCAGCAGTTTGGACAGTAACTATGGCTACACCTTC. This translates into CASSLDSNYGYTF.

This chain connects TRBV5-6 to TRBJ2-6; the D is unclear. Germline V gives CDR1 SGHDT, CDR2 YYEEEE. Trimming stripped 0 bases from V and 0 bases from J, with 4 bases between. This CDR3 contains 15 residues. Written as DNA, the CDR3 is TGTGCCAGCAGCTTGGGTCTCTCTGGGGCCAACGTCCTGACTTTC. This sequence encodes CASSLGLSGANVLTF.

This clone was found a few times. V gene TRBV5-5 combines with J gene TRBJ1-5, with TRBD1 matching 8 bases. The V gene end was trimmed by 4 bases and the J gene end by 0 bases; junction bases not matched to a gene: 6. The CDR3 is 16 amino acids. CDR1 and CDR2 (germline): SGHKS, YYEKEE (reference sequence). In nucleotides, the CDR3 is TGTGCCAGCAGCCCACGGACAGGGCTTAGCAATCAGCCCCAGCATTTT. It yields the protein CASSPRTGLSNQPQHF.

J is TRBJ1-4 and V is TRBV3-1 (or the pseudogene TRBV3-2); 8 bases align to TRBD1. The trim removed 5 bases at V and 5 bases at J, leaving 7 bases unmatched. The CDR3 totals 15 residues. Germline V gives CDR1 LGHDT, CDR2 YNNKEL (reference sequence). DNA of the CDR3: TGTGCCAGCAGCTTTACAGGGGGTGTGAATGAAAAACTGTTTTTT. It specifies CASSFTGGVNEKLFF.

The CDR3: CASSLLVLTRGGFNEQFF. As DNA, the CDR3 is TGTGCCAGCAGTCTTCTGGTCCTCACCAGGGGTGGTTTCAATGAGCAGTTCTTC. This chain connects TRBV27 to TRBJ2-1, with D possibly being TRBD1 (6 bases). Trimming pared 5 bases from V and 6 bases from J, leaving 26 bases between. This CDR3 has 18 residues. Germline lookup yields CDR1 MNHEY and CDR2 SMNVEV (reference sequence).

V and J are TRBV13 and TRBJ1-2; unclear D gene. The germline V and J ends were trimmed by 0 bases and 5 bases, with 16 bases remaining between them. CDR3 length: 16 amino acids. Germline V gene data show CDR1 as PRHDT and CDR2 as FYEKMQ (reference sequence). CDR3 in amino acids: CASSLGLTETSYGYTF. DNA of the CDR3: TGTGCCAGCAGCTTAGGTTTAACTGAAACGTCGTATGGCTACACCTTC.